One and the same sample provided the 11 T cell receptor beta chains below, sequenced in a study of T cells after yellow fever vaccination. TCRdb called the 5' RACE reads again in MiXCR, with one record for every CDR3 protein. Of around 600,000 distinct CDR3 sequences listed, roughly an eighth are singletons. Sample: PBMCs, taken on the day of the yellow fever booster vaccination. The source is a man aged 25 to 40 who received the YFV17D yellow fever vaccine.

This clonotype was detected a few times. This sequence joins TRBV9 and TRBJ1-2; D call uncertain. Deletions cut 0 bases from V and 4 bases from J, with 7 bases between. Germline CDR1 SGDLS, CDR2 YYNGEE. This CDR3 comprises 13 residues. CDR3 bases: TGTGCCAGCAGCGTAGTCACGGGCTATGGCTACACCTTC. It yields the protein CASSVVTGYGYTF.

This clonotype was detected only a few times. This chain joins TRBV9 and TRBJ2-1, with 7 bases lining up with TRBD2. In germline, CDR1 is SGDLS, CDR2 YYNGEE. The CDR3 extends over 15 amino acids. V dropped 3 bases and J dropped 4; count of bases not matched to a gene: 7. In nucleotides, the CDR3 is TGTGCCAGCAGCGCGGCTAGCGGTATATACAATGAGCAGTTCTTC. This translates into CASSAASGIYNEQFF.

This clonotype was observed a handful of times. CDR3 DNA: TGTGCCAGCAGCGGTTGGGCTAGCGGGTACAATGAGCAGTTCTTC. Translation: CASSGWASGYNEQFF. The chain couples TRBV9 to TRBJ2-1; TRBD2 aligns across 8 bases. V lost 3 bases to trimming and J lost 4 bases; unmatched junction nucleotides: 6. Germline lookup yields CDR1 SGDLS and CDR2 YYNGEE. This CDR3 spans 15 amino acids. The full variable domain, completed using reference TRBV9 and TRBJ2-1, is DSGVTQTPKHLITATGQRVTLRCSPRSGDLSVYWYQQSLDQGLQFLIQYYNGEERAKGNILERFSAQQFPDLHSELNLSSLELGDSALYFCASSGWASGYNEQFFGPGTRLTVL.

The chain is built from TRBV7-2 and TRBJ1-1, with 7 bases aligning to TRBD1. The V gene's germline CDR1 is SGHTA and CDR2 FQGNSA. V lost 4 bases to trimming and J lost 2 bases; unmatched junction nucleotides: 7. This CDR3 comprises 15 residues. The CDR3 DNA is TGTGCCAGCAGCTATCTCGACAGGGTTAACACTGAAGCTTTCTTT. It translates to CASSYLDRVNTEAFF.

The chain carries TRBV2 and TRBJ2-3, with TRBD2 identical over 10 bases. V was pared by 6 bases and J by 2 bases, with 5 bases of the junction left unmatched. The length of the CDR3 is 15 residues. Germline CDR1 reads SNHLY; CDR2 reads FYNNEI. The CDR3 loop is CASRATSGYTDTQYF. CDR3 bases: TGTGCCAGCAGAGCGACTAGCGGGTACACAGATACGCAGTATTTT.

This rearrangement joins TRBV20-1 to TRBJ2-7, with D unresolved. V was pared by 3 bases and J by 2 bases, with 14 bases between. The V gene's germline CDR1 is DFQATT and CDR2 SNEGSKA (reference sequence). The CDR3 length is 14 residues. CDR3 nucleotide sequence: TGCAGTGCTAGTTCTCAGGAGACCACCTACGAGCAGTACTTC. Translated: CSASSQETTYEQYF.

This clonotype was seen a handful of times. The chain recombines TRBV20-1 with TRBJ2-3, with D possibly being TRBD1 (6 bases). V lost 0 bases and J 3 bases, leaving 13 bases between the germline ends. The CDR3 loop spans 15 amino acids. The V gene's germline CDR1 is DFQATT and CDR2 SNEGSKA (reference sequence). The CDR3 DNA follows: TGCAGTGCTAGAGATACCGGTAGGGGGACAGATACGCAGTATTTT. Translation gives CSARDTGRGTDTQYF.

A few counts support this clonotype. The chain combines TRBV7-9 with TRBJ1-1; D call uncertain. From germline, CDR1 is SEHNR and CDR2 FQNEAQ (reference sequence). V lost 1 base to trimming and J lost 11 bases, with 11 bases between them. The CDR3 consists of 12 residues. CDR3 nucleotide sequence: TGTGCCAGCAGCTTAGAGGGTTTGAGTGCTTTCTTT. Translated: CASSLEGLSAFF. Combining the CDR3 with reference TRBV7-9 and TRBJ1-1 gives the whole variable domain DTGVSQNPRHKITKRGQNVTFRCDPISEHNRLYWYRQTLGQGPEFLTYFQNEAQLEKSRLLSDRFSAERPKGSFSTLEIQRTEQGDSAMYLCASSLEGLSAFFGQGTRLTVV.

J is TRBJ2-7 and V is TRBV12-3 or TRBV12-4, with a tentative D call TRBD1 (5 bases). This CDR3 has 13 residues. Deletions cut 4 bases from V and 3 bases from J, with 10 bases between. This chain's CDR3 is CASSSRQLYEQYF. CDR3 nucleotides: TGTGCCAGCAGTTCGCGACAGCTCTACGAGCAGTACTTC.

The chain recombines TRBV29-1 with TRBJ2-4, with D possibly matching TRBD2 (6 bases). The CDR3 is 13 residues long. Trimming pared 6 bases from V and 0 bases from J, leaving 9 bases between. Germline V lookup: CDR1 SQVTM, CDR2 ANQGSEA. The CDR3 sequence is CSVLGGAKNIQYF. The CDR3 DNA reads as TGCAGCGTCCTCGGGGGAGCCAAAAACATTCAGTACTTC.

This clonotype was counted ten times or more. The chain employs TRBV12-3 or TRBV12-4 and TRBJ2-1, with 8 nucleotides matching TRBD1. This CDR3 has 12 residues. The trim removed 6 bases at V and 12 bases at J, leaving 7 bases unmatched. In DNA, the CDR3 is TGTGCCAGCAGCTCCAATACAGGGGGGCAGTTCTTC. Protein: CASSSNTGGQFF.